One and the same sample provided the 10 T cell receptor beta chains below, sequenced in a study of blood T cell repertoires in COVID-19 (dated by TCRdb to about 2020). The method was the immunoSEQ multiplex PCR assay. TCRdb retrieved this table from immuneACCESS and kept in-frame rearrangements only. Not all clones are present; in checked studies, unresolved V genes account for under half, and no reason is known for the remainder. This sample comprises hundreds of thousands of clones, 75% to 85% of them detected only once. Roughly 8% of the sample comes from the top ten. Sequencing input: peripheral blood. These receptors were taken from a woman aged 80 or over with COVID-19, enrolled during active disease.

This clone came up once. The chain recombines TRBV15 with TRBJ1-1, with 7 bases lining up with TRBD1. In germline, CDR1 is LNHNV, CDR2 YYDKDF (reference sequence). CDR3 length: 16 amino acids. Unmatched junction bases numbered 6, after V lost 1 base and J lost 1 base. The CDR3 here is CATSRGIGTENTEAFF. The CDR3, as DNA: TGTGCCACCAGCAGAGGTATCGGGACAGAGAACACTGAAGCTTTCTTT.

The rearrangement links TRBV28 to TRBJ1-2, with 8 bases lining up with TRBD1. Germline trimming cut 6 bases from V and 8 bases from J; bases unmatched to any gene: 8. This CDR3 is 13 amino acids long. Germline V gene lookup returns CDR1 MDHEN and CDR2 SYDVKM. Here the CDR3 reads CASSNQGALGYTF. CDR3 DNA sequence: TGTGCCAGCAGCAACCAGGGGGCGCTGGGCTACACCTTC.

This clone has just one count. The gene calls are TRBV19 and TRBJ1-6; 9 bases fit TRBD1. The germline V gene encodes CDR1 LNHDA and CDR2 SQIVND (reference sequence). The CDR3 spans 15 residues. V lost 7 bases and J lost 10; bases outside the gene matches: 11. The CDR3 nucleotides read TGTGCCAGTAACATCCCGGGACAGGGAGCGTCACCCCTCCACTTT. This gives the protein CASNIPGQGASPLHF.

The CDR3 DNA follows: TGTGCCAGCAGCCCGGGACTAGCGGGGCAAGAGACCCAGTACTTC. Translating gives CASSPGLAGQETQYF. This chain links TRBV14 with TRBJ2-5; 13 nucleotides agree with TRBD2. CDR3 length equals 15 residues. The V and J ends lost 4 bases and 2 bases, in that order; junction bases with no gene match: 1. Germline-derived CDR1 and CDR2 are SGHDN and FVKESK.

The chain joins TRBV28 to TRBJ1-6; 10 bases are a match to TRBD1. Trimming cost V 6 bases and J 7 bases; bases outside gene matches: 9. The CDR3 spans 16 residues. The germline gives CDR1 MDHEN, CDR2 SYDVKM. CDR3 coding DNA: TGTGCCAGCAGAGGGGACAGGGGATACAAGAATTCACCCCTCCACTTT. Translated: CASRGDRGYKNSPLHF.

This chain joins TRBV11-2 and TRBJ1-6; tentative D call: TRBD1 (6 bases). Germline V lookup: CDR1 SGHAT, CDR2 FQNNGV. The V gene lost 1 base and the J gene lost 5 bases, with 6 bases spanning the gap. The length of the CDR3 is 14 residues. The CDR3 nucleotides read TGTGCCAGCAGCTTAGGGACAGATAATTCACCCCTCCACTTT. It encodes CASSLGTDNSPLHF.

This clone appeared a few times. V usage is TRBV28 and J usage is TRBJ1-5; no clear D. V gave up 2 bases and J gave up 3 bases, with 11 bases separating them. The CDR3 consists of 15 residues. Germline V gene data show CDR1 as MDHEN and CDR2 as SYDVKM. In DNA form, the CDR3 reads TGTGCCAGCAGTTTACCGCGTTTCTCCAATCAGCCCCAGCATTTT. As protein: CASSLPRFSNQPQHF.

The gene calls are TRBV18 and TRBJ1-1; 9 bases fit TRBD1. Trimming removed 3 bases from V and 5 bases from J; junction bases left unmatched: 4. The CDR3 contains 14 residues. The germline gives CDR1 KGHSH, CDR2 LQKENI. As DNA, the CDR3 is TGTGCCAGCTCACCGGACAGGGGACGGACTGAAGCTTTCTTT. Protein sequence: CASSPDRGRTEAFF. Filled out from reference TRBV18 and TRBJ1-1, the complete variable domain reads NAGVMQNPRHLVRRRGQEARLRCSPMKGHSHVYWYRQLPEEGLKFMVYLQKENIIDESGMPKERFSAEFPKEGPSILRIQQVVRGDSAAYFCASSPDRGRTEAFFGQGTRLTVV.

For the CDR3, the DNA is TGTGCCAGCAGCGTTGGTCTAGCGGGTTTCCAAGAGACCCAGTACTTC. Translated: CASSVGLAGFQETQYF. The chain couples TRBV9 to TRBJ2-5; TRBD2 aligns across 8 bases. With V trimmed by 2 bases and J by 1 base, 7 bases remained unmatched. Germline V gene lookup returns CDR1 SGDLS and CDR2 YYNGEE. This CDR3 contains 16 residues.

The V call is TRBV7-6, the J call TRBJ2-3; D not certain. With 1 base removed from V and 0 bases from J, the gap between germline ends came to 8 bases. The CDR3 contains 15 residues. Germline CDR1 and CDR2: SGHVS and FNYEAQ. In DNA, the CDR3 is TGTGCCAGCAGCTTAGTCCTGGGCAGCACAGATACGCAGTATTTT. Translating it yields CASSLVLGSTDTQYF. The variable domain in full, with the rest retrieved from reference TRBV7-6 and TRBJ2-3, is GAGVSQSPRYKVTKRGQDVALRCDPISGHVSLYWYRQALGQGPEFLTYFNYEAQQDKSGLPNDRFSAERPEGSISTLTIQRTEQRDSAMYRCASSLVLGSTDTQYFGPGTRLTVL.